What follows is one TCR beta chain and its context. This clone was seen a few times. Its antigen remains unidentified. Base quality data are lacking; no much larger clone is found one base away. The cohort comprised approximately 700 healthy bone marrow donors. Cohort members were all nominally healthy when sampled, although unrecorded immune exposures were likely present. The donor tested CMV seropositive and was one of the 289 seropositive cohort members. Each donor provided a peripheral blood sample, and peripheral blood mononuclear cells were used for TCR beta sequencing. The Qiagen DNeasy Blood Extraction Kit was used to extract genomic DNA from the blood cell samples. The CDR3 covers 12 residues, taking in both the cysteine and the phenylalanine. Only the CDR3 portion is preserved as DNA: 36 bases, with reading frame beginning at the first base. Based on the germline V gene, the CDR1 and CDR2 sequences are MNHEY and SVGAGI. V is reduced by 10 bases and J by 5 bases, leaving a spacing of 14 bases between them.

This entry belongs to a study of cytomegalovirus exposure and HLA in healthy donors (dated by TCRdb to the late 2010s). Looking at the study overall: An earlier analysis of approximately 640 of the donors reported 250 to 300 Gb of sequence data and 100 million to 140 million unique TCR beta sequences from some 180 million T cells. An early release covering roughly 580 HLA-typed donors comprised roughly 300 gigabases of sequencing data and roughly 86 million unique TCR sequences. Of the 398 genotyped donors, 65% to 90% fell in the genetic ancestry cluster associated with self-reported Caucasian donors. The study aimed to test whether cataloging public T cell receptors could reveal signatures of past pathogen exposure. The study profiled the T cell repertoires of hundreds of subjects by immunosequencing and related them to cytomegalovirus serostatus. Besides the first cohort of 666 subjects, a separate validation cohort made up of over a hundred different subjects was used. High-throughput TCR immunosequencing, statistical association of individual TCRs with disease status, and machine learning were combined to predict cytomegalovirus infection status. To study patterns of TCR occurrence, a later analysis re-analyzed previously published TCR beta repertoires from just over 650 donors and added high-resolution HLA genotyping. Rather than drawing on any new phenotypic data, the later analysis identified candidate immune exposures from TCR beta sequences and the way those sequences occurred across donors. An earlier analysis of some 500 of the donors applied high-throughput TCR beta sequencing to assess whether each TCR beta V gene segment acted as functional or pseudogenic. Donor age, sex, ethnicity and CMV serostatus were compiled together with the repertoire data. A later genetic analysis took genome-wide SNP genotypes for about 55% of the roughly 670 donors and used that subset as a discovery cohort. Every repertoire in the discovery cohort had been generated on one and the same sequencing platform. HLA typing covered class I and class II loci at four-digit resolution. The number of typed donors differed by locus: about 620-630 for A, B, C, DRB1 and DQB1; approximately 540 for DQA1; 606 for DPA1; and some 450 for DPB1. Roughly 5 DR-DQ haplotypes were treated as single units for association and clustering because of strong linkage in the cohort. Among roughly 400 genotyped donors of the cohort, an average of roughly 230,000 unique TCR beta nucleotide sequences was sequenced per donor, of which about 19% were non-productive.

Libraries were constructed by the immunoSEQ multiplex PCR assay. The multiplex PCR relied on a mix of 60 forward primers for TCR Vbeta segments and 13 reverse primers for TCR Jbeta segments. A multiplex PCR assay on genomic DNA amplified the CDR3 region of rearranged TCR beta genes. Amplified TCR beta libraries were sequenced as 87-base-pair reads on the Illumina HiSeq System. Per the authors' processing: A later analysis counted tens of millions of unique TCR beta chains across the 600 to 850 repertoires, and 10 million to 11 million of these chains were shared by at least two donors. A nearest-neighbor algorithm error-corrected the raw reads and collapsed the reads into unique sequences, merging closely related sequences to remove PCR and sequencing errors. V, D and J gene segments were assigned by aligning CDR3 sequences to IMGT reference sequences. For a sequence to be retained, at least a six-nucleotide match to both a V gene segment and a J gene segment was required. Rearrangements were called productive when the CDR3 lacked stop codons and stayed in frame with V and J; all others were non-productive. Following IMGT convention, CDR3 was defined as the stretch from the second conserved V-encoded cysteine up to the conserved J-encoded phenylalanine. The earlier analysis of about 570 of the donors excluded any sequence lacking an unambiguous match to a single V gene segment. An earlier analysis of over 450 of the donors classified V segments as functional when productive rearrangements were above 56.7% and as segregating when the standard deviation between donors was above 5%. A statistical classification framework was built for diagnosing cytomegalovirus status from the catalog of TCR beta chain sequences. V and J gene assignment, in a later analysis, came from comparing TCR nucleotide sequences with IMGT/GENE-DB human TR gene sequences. A later analysis assigned CDR3 sequences and most-parsimonious VDJ recombination scenarios with the TCRdist pipeline. In a later analysis, every TCR beta chain was defined by the combination of its CDR3 amino acid sequence and its V-gene family, and reads without a unique V-gene family were dropped. As a way to deal with suspected cross-contamination and a sequencing artifact, a later analysis dropped under 600 nucleotide sequences that were highly shared and had low generation probability. For each public chain, a later analysis derived a clonal expansion index from normalized ranks of inferred template counts within each repertoire. A later analysis computed generation probabilities with a VDJ recombination model fitted to out-of-frame rearrangements, and checked the results against IGoR. Hypergeometric tests were used in a later analysis to score TCR-TCR, TCR-HLA and TCR-CMV co-occurrence, with a repertoire-size bias correction applied to the TCR pairs. In a later analysis, false discovery rates were estimated by permuting HLA or CMV assignments 20 times. In a later analysis, co-occurring TCRs were grouped with DBSCAN, and TCRdist sequence similarity was added when clustering was performed within HLA-allele-positive subsets. Repertoires with fewer than 30,000 or more than 120,000 public chains were left out of co-occurrence clustering, as were five repertoires with anomalous nucleotide sharing. TCRdb mirrors the immuneACCESS table, restricted to in-frame sequences. Some clones are absent from its copies; in checked studies, under half trace to an unresolved V gene, and the reason for the others is unknown. Clonal size and the V and J genes are those of that table, whereas D and trimming came from the DNA. Across this sample there are 99,000 or so clones, with about an eighth seen only once. The ten largest clones take up roughly a sixth of the sample.

The research as a whole found: In an earlier analysis of 587 of the donors, most TCR beta V segments appeared in productive rearrangements about 90% or about 30% of the time, broadly matching IMGT annotations. Compared with the roughly 600-donor mean, donors in an Asian-associated ancestry cluster had fewer N-insertions in productive TCRs, according to a later genetic analysis. Several of the top co-occurrence clusters appeared to be linked to parvovirus B19, influenza, CMV and Epstein-Barr virus, according to a later analysis. The sequencing pipeline was judged likely to have produced a cluster of highly shared sequence variants as a technical artifact. In a later analysis, the rate of TCR association differed among HLA loci, with DRB1 alleles having the most associated TCRs and HLA-C alleles having the fewest. When HLA alleles, especially DR and DQ, strongly co-occurred, attributing TCR associations to individual alleles was difficult. Cytomegalovirus status was reported to be diagnosed by the classifier with high specificity and sensitivity in both the original and validation cohorts. The authors suggested that the approach could potentially be extended to other disease states and immunological phenotypes. A later analysis associated about 17,000 TCR beta sequences with specific HLA alleles at a false discovery rate of 0.05. A few of the identified cytomegalovirus-associated TCR beta chains were confirmed in vitro to be specific for cytomegalovirus antigens. In a later analysis, HLA-associated TCR beta chains were found to be more clonally expanded and to have lower generation probabilities than equally common non-associated chains. Around 16 rarely observed V segments, including chromosome 9 orphons, were excluded from the earlier analysis of a few hundred of the donors because counts were too low. In this cohort, only TCR beta chains were sequenced, and detectable features were limited by the absence of alpha or paired-chain data. The 87-base-pair reads could not distinguish some IMGT-functional V segments, including TRBV6-2 and TRBV6-3, so those segments were excluded. Presence/absence analyses assumed roughly uniform sequencing depth across donors, an assumption that may not hold. In the study, around 160 TCR beta chains were listed as associated with cytomegalovirus. Because HLA typing was missing for some donors at each locus, association tests included only the typed subset. An association between a missense DCLRE1C variant and V-gene and J-gene trimming of TCR beta chains was found in a later genetic analysis and replicated in an independent cohort. The only immune exposure information available for the cohort was CMV serostatus. While some public TCRs were present in many individuals, most TCR sequences turned up only very rarely across donors. In a later analysis, most CMV-associated TCR beta chains were found to appear HLA-restricted, with HLA associations seemingly driven largely by CMV exposure. A further reported finding was that TCR beta sequences accurately predicted the HLA-A and HLA-B alleles for most subjects in the first cohort. Correlated functional status among segregating V segments might be attributable to linkage disequilibrium, but an unknown experimental factor could not be ruled out.

Sequencing was carried out using PBMCs. The TCR originated in a man in his forties in good health and CMV-seropositive. The chain is made from TRBV6-5 and TRBJ1-2, with no D gene named confidently. At the DNA level, the sequence is TGTGCCACTGGGCCGGGGATGTATGGCTACACCTTC. Translated, it reads CATGPGMYGYTF.